Listed here are 30 T cell receptor beta chains from one sample, sequenced in a study of cytomegalovirus exposure and HLA in healthy donors. The PCR had 60 Vbeta and 13 Jbeta primers. Sequencing was performed with immunoSEQ multiplex PCR; in TCRdb, only in-frame clones are kept and a portion is missing. The sample has under 150,000 clones; approximately 80% are singletons. Input material: PBMCs. Source of these receptors: a male donor in good health and CMV-seropositive.

This chain uses TRBV9 with TRBJ1-2; 7 positions agree with TRBD1. V lost 1 base, J lost 4 bases, and 10 bases stayed unmatched. There are 16 residues in the CDR3. Germline V lookup: CDR1 SGDLS, CDR2 YYNGEE. The CDR3 DNA follows: TGTGCCAGCAGCGTAACAGGGGAGGCTCTCGGCTATGGCTACACCTTC. This codes for CASSVTGEALGYGYTF.

This rearrangement joins TRBV5-1 to TRBJ2-7; a possible D gene is TRBD1 (6 bases). The CDR3 length is 13 residues. V lost 0 bases and J lost 4, with 8 bases in between. Germline V CDR1 and CDR2: SGHRS, YFSETQ. The CDR3 region is CASSLDGQYEQYF. The CDR3 nucleotides are TGCGCCAGCAGCTTGGATGGACAGTACGAGCAGTACTTC.

V gene TRBV6-1 combines with J gene TRBJ1-4; D ambiguous. The germline gives CDR1 MNHNS, CDR2 SASEGT. V gave up 3 bases and J gave up 4 bases, with 6 bases separating them. This CDR3 spans 13 amino acids. CDR3 DNA sequence: TGTGCCAGCAGTGACAGACATAATGAAAAACTGTTTTTT. This sequence encodes CASSDRHNEKLFF.

This chain joins TRBV18 and TRBJ1-1; D remains ambiguous. The CDR3 covers 13 residues. V lost 3 bases and J lost 5, with 10 bases in between. Per the germline V gene, CDR1 is KGHSH and CDR2 is LQKENI. CDR3 DNA: TGTGCCAGCTCACCTCCGTTGAGGACTGAAGCTTTCTTT. It specifies CASSPPLRTEAFF.

The chain links TRBV7-2 to TRBJ2-1, with 8 bases matching TRBD2. V dropped 6 bases and J dropped 7; count of bases not matched to a gene: 11. CDR1 SGHTA and CDR2 FQGNSA come from the germline V gene. The CDR3 is 15 amino acids. CDR3 nucleotide sequence: TGTGCCAGCAGGCCTACTAGCGGAGTGGGGAATGAGCAGTTCTTC. The encoded protein is CASRPTSGVGNEQFF. The full variable domain, its missing parts supplied by reference TRBV7-2 and TRBJ2-1, is GAGVSQSPSNKVTEKGKDVELRCDPISGHTALYWYRQSLGQGLEFLIYFQGNSAPDKSGLPSDRFSAERTGGSVSTLTIQRTQQEDSAVYLCASRPTSGVGNEQFFGPGTRLTVL.

This clone occurred many times. V gene TRBV6-6 combines with J gene TRBJ1-2; D not certain. V dropped 6 bases and J dropped 8 bases, with 13 bases sitting between them. Germline CDR1 and CDR2: MNHNY and SVGAGI (reference sequence). The CDR3 totals 12 residues. CDR3 region: CASSPPEFGYTF. Written as DNA, the CDR3 is TGTGCCAGCAGCCCCCCGGAGTTCGGCTACACCTTC.

The genes are TRBV28 and TRBJ2-3, with 14 bases fitting TRBD2. Germline CDR1 MDHEN, CDR2 SYDVKM. V shed 6 bases, J shed 3 bases, and the junction held 2 bases outside the gene matches. CDR3 length: 15 residues. DNA of the CDR3: TGTGCCAGCAGGACTAGCGGGGGGGGAACAGATACGCAGTATTTT. Its protein product is CASRTSGGGTDTQYF.

This sequence joins TRBV4-3 and TRBJ2-3; D may be TRBD2 (5 bases). Germline CDR1 LGHNA, CDR2 YSLEER. Deletions cut 1 base from V and 3 bases from J, with 14 bases between. This CDR3 spans 16 amino acids. The CDR3 DNA follows: TGCGCCAGCAGCCAAGCAGAGGGCGCCGTGACAGATACGCAGTATTTT. Its protein is CASSQAEGAVTDTQYF.

DNA for the CDR3: TGCGCCAGCAGCCAGAGGACTAGCGGGAGGTACGAGCAGTACTTC. Its translation is CASSQRTSGRYEQYF. This chain links TRBV4-3 with TRBJ2-7, with TRBD2 identical over 14 bases. CDR1 and CDR2 from the germline V gene are LGHNA and YSLEER. V shed 3 bases, J shed 4 bases, and the junction held 2 bases outside the gene matches. The CDR3 runs to 15 residues.

This chain joins TRBV10-3 and TRBJ1-3; D is unresolved. Germline-derived CDR1 and CDR2 are ENHRY and SYGVKD. The V and J ends lost 8 bases and 4 bases respectively, with 6 bases between them. This CDR3 is built from 11 residues. The CDR3 is CAILAGNTIYF. CDR3 bases: TGTGCCATCTTAGCGGGAAACACCATATATTTT.

This rearrangement joins TRBV5-5 to TRBJ2-5, with 8 bases lining up with TRBD1. Germline V lookup: CDR1 SGHKS, CDR2 YYEKEE (reference sequence). Trimming took 0 bases from V and 3 from J; bases not matched to a gene: 1. This CDR3 spans 14 amino acids. The CDR3 bases are TGTGCCAGCAGCTTGGAACAGGGGGAAGAGACCCAGTACTTC. This gives the protein CASSLEQGEETQYF.

V and J are TRBV28 and TRBJ1-2, with D uncertain. Trimming stripped 9 bases from V and 8 bases from J, with 19 bases between. Germline assignment: CDR1 MDHEN and CDR2 SYDVKM. The CDR3 runs 13 residues. The CDR3 sequence is CASAQLGDRGYTF. The CDR3 DNA reads TGTGCCAGTGCACAATTAGGAGATCGAGGCTACACCTTC.

The chain has TRBV9 and TRBJ1-1, with 8 nucleotides matching TRBD1. Per germline, CDR1 SGDLS and CDR2 YYNGEE. V lost 2 bases and J lost 6; bases outside the gene matches: 9. The CDR3 covers 15 residues. The CDR3 coding sequence is TGTGCCAGCAGCGTTCTCCCGGACAGGGATGCTGAAGCTTTCTTT. Encoded protein: CASSVLPDRDAEAFF.

About this clone: The junction shows a germline mismatch at one end, possibly a read error. The V and J genes are TRBV4-3 and TRBJ1-5; 8 bases line up with TRBD1. Germline CDR1 LGHNA, CDR2 YSLEER. The CDR3 consists of 15 residues. Here the CDR3 DNA reads TGCGCCAGCAGCCAAAACGGACAGGGCAATCGGCCCCAGCATTTT. Amino acids: CASSQNGQGNRPQHF.

The gene calls are TRBV5-1 and TRBJ2-7, with 10 bases identical to TRBD2. This CDR3 has 16 amino acids. The V gene end was trimmed by 4 bases and the J gene end by 2 bases; junction bases not matched to a gene: 9. Germline-derived CDR1 and CDR2 are SGHRS and YFSETQ. The CDR3 bases are TGCGCCAGCAGCGCCCGAACTAGCGGGAAGCCCTACGAGCAGTACTTC. Translating gives CASSARTSGKPYEQYF.

The chain uses TRBV15 and TRBJ2-7; 8 bases match TRBD1. Germline trimming cut 5 bases from V and 4 bases from J; bases unmatched to any gene: 10. The CDR3 extends over 15 amino acids. Germline lookup yields CDR1 LNHNV and CDR2 YYDKDF (reference sequence). The CDR3 nucleotides are TGTGCCACCAGCGAGAGGTGGGACAGGAAATACGAGCAGTACTTC. Amino acid sequence: CATSERWDRKYEQYF.

The V call is TRBV2, the J call TRBJ2-7; tentatively, D is TRBD2 (7 bases). There are 13 residues in the CDR3. Trimming took 2 bases from V and 6 from J, leaving 11 bases between them. Germline CDR1 and CDR2: SNHLY and FYNNEI. For the CDR3, the DNA is TGTGCCAGCAGTGAACGGGGGGCGGGCGAGCAGTACTTC. It yields the protein CASSERGAGEQYF.

V and J are TRBV11-2 and TRBJ1-4; D is possibly TRBD1 (5 bases). This CDR3 spans 13 amino acids. With 5 bases removed from V and 8 bases from J, the gap between germline ends came to 12 bases. Germline CDR1 and CDR2: SGHAT and FQNNGV. DNA for the CDR3: TGTGCCAGCAGCCTCGTGGCAGGGGAAAAACTGTTTTTT. It encodes CASSLVAGEKLFF.

The rearrangement links TRBV7-3 to TRBJ2-1; D is possibly TRBD2 (8 bases). Germline lookup yields CDR1 SGHTA and CDR2 FQGTGA. The V gene lost 1 base and the J gene lost 6 bases, with 19 bases spanning the gap. The CDR3 is made up of 17 amino acids. This chain's CDR3 is CASSLIGDSRGGNEQFF. CDR3 DNA: TGTGCCAGCAGCTTAATAGGGGACAGTCGGGGGGGCAATGAGCAGTTCTTC.

The chain combines TRBV14 with TRBJ2-6, with a tentative D call TRBD1 (6 bases). Germline CDR1 is SGHDN and CDR2 is FVKESK. Trimming stripped 7 bases from V and 1 base from J, with 14 bases between. The length of the CDR3 is 16 residues. CDR3: CASNHYTGSGANVLTF. DNA of the CDR3: TGTGCCAGCAACCACTATACAGGGTCTGGGGCCAACGTCCTGACTTTC.

DNA of the CDR3: TGCGCCAGCAGCCAAGTCCCAGGGGTGCGCGAGCAGTACTTC. Translation: CASSQVPGVREQYF. The chain couples TRBV4-1 to TRBJ2-5, with TRBD1 as a possible D gene (6 bases). The DNA end favors TRBJ2-7, so the J call may be wrong. Germline V lookup: CDR1 MGHRA, CDR2 YSYEKL. This CDR3 region has 14 residues.

The rearrangement joins TRBV30 to TRBJ1-1, with no clear D. CDR3 size: 12 residues. Trimming shortened V by 7 bases and J by 2 bases, and 11 bases separated the two germline ends. Germline values: CDR1 GTSNPN, CDR2 SVGIG (reference sequence). This CDR3 reads CASYHLNTEAFF. CDR3 coding DNA: TGTGCCTCCTACCATCTTAACACTGAAGCTTTCTTT.

This clone has just a few counts. J is TRBJ2-2 and V is TRBV6-1; 9 nucleotides agree with TRBD2. The germline gives CDR1 MNHNS, CDR2 SASEGT. The CDR3 length is 19 residues. Trimming at V came to 0 bases and at J to 4 bases, leaving 12 bases not matched to a gene. The CDR3 sequence: CASSEAGVWAGGVTGELFF. As DNA, the CDR3 is TGTGCCAGCAGTGAAGCTGGAGTCTGGGCGGGAGGGGTCACCGGGGAGCTGTTTTTT.

The gene calls are TRBV4-3 and TRBJ2-7; 13 nucleotides line up with TRBD2. With V trimmed by 1 base and J by 7 bases, 13 bases remained unmatched. CDR1 and CDR2 (germline): LGHNA, YSLEER. The CDR3 is made up of 18 amino acids. The CDR3 DNA sequence: TGCGCCAGCAGCCAAGTTATGTGGACTAGCGGGAGTTCGGTTGAGCAGTACTTC. Amino acid sequence: CASSQVMWTSGSSVEQYF.

The chain has TRBV7-9 and TRBJ2-7, with a tentative D call TRBD2 (6 bases). The CDR3 covers 13 residues. Trimming removed 5 bases from V and 6 bases from J, with 14 bases in between. CDR1 SEHNR and CDR2 FQNEAQ come from the germline V gene (reference sequence). The CDR3 DNA sequence: TGTGCCAGCAGCCGCCCACTCGGGAGCGAGCAGTACTTC. Translation: CASSRPLGSEQYF.

The gene calls are TRBV13 and TRBJ2-5; D possibly corresponds to TRBD1 (6 bases). The V end lost 5 bases, the J end lost 3 bases, and 10 bases lay between the germline ends. The CDR3 extends over 13 amino acids. Germline CDR1 and CDR2: PRHDT and FYEKMQ (reference sequence). This CDR3 is CASSRGTKETQYF. In DNA, the CDR3 is TGTGCCAGCAGCAGAGGGACAAAAGAGACCCAGTACTTC. Together with reference TRBV13 and TRBJ2-5, the CDR3 gives the full variable domain: AAGVIQSPRHLIKEKRETATLKCYPIPRHDTVYWYQQGPGQDPQFLISFYEKMQSDKGSIPDRFSAQQFSDYHSELNMSSLELGDSALYFCASSRGTKETQYFGPGTRLLVL.

The rearrangement joins TRBV19 to TRBJ2-3; 13 bases are a match to TRBD2. Unmatched junction bases numbered 12, after V lost 7 bases and J lost 5 bases. The CDR3 spans 17 residues. Per germline, CDR1 LNHDA and CDR2 SQIVND (reference sequence). Written as DNA, the CDR3 is TGTGCCAGTACCCCCCGGACTAGCGGGAGATGGGGAGATACGCAGTATTTT. It specifies CASTPRTSGRWGDTQYF.

The genes are TRBV9 and TRBJ1-2; a weak D match, TRBD1 (5 bases). The V and J ends lost 7 bases and 8 bases respectively, with 21 bases between them. The germline V gene encodes CDR1 SGDLS and CDR2 YYNGEE. The CDR3 runs 14 residues. The CDR3 region is CASGRDRGRQGYTF. CDR3 coding DNA: TGTGCCAGCGGGAGGGACCGAGGGCGGCAGGGCTACACCTTC.

The chain carries TRBV6-1 and TRBJ2-7; weak D call: TRBD2 (6 bases). Trimming took 2 bases from V and 3 from J, leaving 17 bases between them. The CDR3 is 16 amino acids. The germline V gene has CDR1 MNHNS and CDR2 SASEGT. CDR3 DNA sequence: TGTGCCAGCAGTGAACAAGGGGAGGTCCCAATCTACGAGCAGTACTTC. It yields the protein CASSEQGEVPIYEQYF.

V gene TRBV7-8 combines with J gene TRBJ2-5; the D is unclear. Looked up from germline, CDR1 is SGHVS and CDR2 is FQNEAQ. The CDR3 is made up of 14 amino acids. Trimming cost V 3 bases and J 3 bases, with 11 bases left between them. CDR3 sequence (DNA): TGTGCCAGCAGCTTCTCGCGACACGAAGAGACCCAGTACTTC. This codes for CASSFSRHEETQYF. Using reference TRBV7-8 and TRBJ2-5 for the parts outside the CDR3, the full variable domain is GAGVSQSPRYKVAKRGQDVALRCDPISGHVSLFWYQQALGQGPEFLTYFQNEAQLDKSGLPSDRFFAERPEGSVSTLKIQRTQQEDSAVYLCASSFSRHEETQYFGPGTRLLVL.